The entry below gives a single T cell receptor (beta chain) sequence along with its context. Its cognate antigen is unknown. The data originate from a study of T cell responses to AZD1222 COVID-19 vaccine. Overall study findings and caveats: After two AZD1222 doses, spike-specific TCR breadth and depth rose versus day 0. Mostly white British, mostly female donors; authors suggested clonal diversity may be underestimated. In all cases, repertoires were sampled only after the peak T cell response. Regions 160-218 and 743-854 dominated among vaccine-associated CD4 TCRs spanning spike.

Measured with immunoSEQ multiplex PCR; TCRdb has only the in-frame clones, and not every one. The data contain 140,000 to 150,000 clones, approximately 78% of them singletons. This clonotype was obtained from an adult in good health. The source material was peripheral blood, sampled on day 0 of MenACWY control vaccination.

The DNA of the CDR3 is TGTGCCAGCAAAATCACAGGAGTCTTGAATAGACCCCTCCACTTT. As protein: CASKITGVLNRPLHF. The chain joins TRBV28 to TRBJ1-6, with a possible D match to TRBD1 (5 bases). The CDR3 sequence is 15 residues long. Germline-derived CDR1 and CDR2 are MDHEN and SYDVKM. The germline V and J ends were trimmed by 7 bases and 12 bases, with 22 bases remaining between them. Based on the CDR3 plus reference TRBV28 and TRBJ1-6, the full variable domain is DVKVTQSSRYLVKRTGEKVFLECVQDMDHENMFWYRQDPGLGLRLIYFSYDVKMKEKGDIPEGYSVSREKKERFSLILESASTNQTSMYLCASKITGVLNRPLHFGNGTRLTVT.